This T cell receptor beta chain was identified in a study of T cell responses to AZD1222 COVID-19 vaccine. Assay: immunoSEQ multiplex PCR; the TCRdb copy retains only in-frame clones and omits some. The sample holds 150,000 or so clones, over 75% seen once. Worth noting for this clone: Its target is not known.

General study findings and limits: Clonal diversity may have been underestimated, and the donors were mostly white British, with more females than males. At study baseline, merely more than 5 AZD1222 recipients were seropositive.

The receptor was derived from an adult in good health. The sample consisted of peripheral blood, taken on day 0 of AZD1222 vaccination.

The CDR3 coding sequence is TGTGCCAGCAGTTACGGGGGTCTCGACTATGGCTACACCTTC. Residues: CASSYGGLDYGYTF. This rearrangement joins TRBV6-5 to TRBJ1-2; a weak D match, TRBD1 (5 bases). This CDR3 contains 14 residues. CDR1 MNHEY and CDR2 SVGAGI come from the germline V gene. Trimming took 2 bases from V and 3 from J, leaving 10 bases between them.